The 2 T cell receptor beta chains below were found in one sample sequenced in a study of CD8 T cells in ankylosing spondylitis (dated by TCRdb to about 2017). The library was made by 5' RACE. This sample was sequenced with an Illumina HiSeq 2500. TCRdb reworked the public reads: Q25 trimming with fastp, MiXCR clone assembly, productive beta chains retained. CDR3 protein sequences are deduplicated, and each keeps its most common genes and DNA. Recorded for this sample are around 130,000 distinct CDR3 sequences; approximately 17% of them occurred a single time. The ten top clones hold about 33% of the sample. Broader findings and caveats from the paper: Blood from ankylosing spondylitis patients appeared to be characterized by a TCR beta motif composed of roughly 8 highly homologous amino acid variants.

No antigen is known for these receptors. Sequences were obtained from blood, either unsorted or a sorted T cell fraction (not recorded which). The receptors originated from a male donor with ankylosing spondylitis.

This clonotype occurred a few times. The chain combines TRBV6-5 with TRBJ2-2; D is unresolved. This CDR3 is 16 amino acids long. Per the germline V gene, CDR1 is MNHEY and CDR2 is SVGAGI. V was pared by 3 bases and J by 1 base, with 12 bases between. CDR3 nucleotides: TGTGCCAGCAGTTATTTACCTCCCTGGAACACCGGGGAGCTGTTTTTT. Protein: CASSYLPPWNTGELFF.

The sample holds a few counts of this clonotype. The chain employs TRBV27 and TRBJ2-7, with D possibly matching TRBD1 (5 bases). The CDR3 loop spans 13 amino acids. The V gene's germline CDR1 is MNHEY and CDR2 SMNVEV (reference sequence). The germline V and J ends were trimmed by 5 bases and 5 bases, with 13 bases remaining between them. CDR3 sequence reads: CASSPNQGDEQYF. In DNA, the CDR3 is TGTGCCAGCAGTCCAAATCAGGGCGACGAGCAGTACTTC.